The present entry profiles one T cell receptor (beta chain) with its context. The CDR3 is made up of 14 amino acids. Germline CDR1 reads SGHNT; CDR2 reads YYREEE (reference sequence). The germline V and J ends were trimmed by 4 bases and 8 bases, with 13 bases remaining between them. Some clones are missing from TCRdb's copy, which holds only in-frame ones; the method was immunoSEQ multiplex PCR. The sample records approximately 150,000 clones, about 85% being singletons. This record comes from a study of blood T cell repertoires in COVID-19. In the study overall: PBMCs, B-cell-depleted T cells, or T cells provided the cDNA or gDNA that made up the material.

This chain links TRBV5-4 with TRBJ1-6, with D possibly being TRBD1 (6 bases). Sequenced sample: peripheral blood. The sequence derives from a man aged 35-49 years with acute or convalescent COVID-19. The CDR3 DNA follows: TGTGCCAGCAGCCGCTGGACAGACCATTCACCCCTCCACTTT. Translation: CASSRWTDHSPLHF. Based on the CDR3 plus reference TRBV5-4 and TRBJ1-6, the full variable domain is ETGVTQSPTHLIKTRGQQVTLRCSSQSGHNTVSWYQQALGQGPQFIFQYYREEENGRGNFPPRFSGLQFPNYSSELNVNALELDDSALYLCASSRWTDHSPLHFGNGTRLTVT.